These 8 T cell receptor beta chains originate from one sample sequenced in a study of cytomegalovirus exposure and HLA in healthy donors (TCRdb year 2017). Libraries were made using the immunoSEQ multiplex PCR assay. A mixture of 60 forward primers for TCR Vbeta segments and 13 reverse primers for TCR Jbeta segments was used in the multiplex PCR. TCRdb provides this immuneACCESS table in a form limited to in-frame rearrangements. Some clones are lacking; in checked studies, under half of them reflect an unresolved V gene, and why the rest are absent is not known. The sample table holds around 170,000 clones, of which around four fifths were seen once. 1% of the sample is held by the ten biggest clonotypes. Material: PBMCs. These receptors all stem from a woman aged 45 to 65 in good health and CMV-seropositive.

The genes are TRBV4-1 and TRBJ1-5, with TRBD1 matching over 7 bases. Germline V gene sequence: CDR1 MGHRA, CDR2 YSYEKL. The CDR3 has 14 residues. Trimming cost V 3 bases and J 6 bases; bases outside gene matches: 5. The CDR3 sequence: CASSHTGAVQPQHF. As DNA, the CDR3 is TGCGCCAGCAGCCACACAGGGGCCGTTCAGCCCCAGCATTTT.

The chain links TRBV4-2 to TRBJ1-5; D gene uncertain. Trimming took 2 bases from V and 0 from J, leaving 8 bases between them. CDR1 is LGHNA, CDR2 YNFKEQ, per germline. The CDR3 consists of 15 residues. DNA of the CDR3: TGTGCCAGCAGCCAACACGGGGTTAGCAATCAGCCCCAGCATTTT. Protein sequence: CASSQHGVSNQPQHF.

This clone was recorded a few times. CDR3 residues: CASSLQGASNTEAFF. The CDR3 bases are TGTGCCAGCAGCTTACAGGGGGCATCGAACACTGAAGCTTTCTTT. This sequence joins TRBV7-2 and TRBJ1-1, with 8 bases aligning to TRBD1. CDR3 length: 15 amino acids. V was clipped by 2 bases and J by 1 base; unmatched bases: 3. Germline loops: CDR1 SGHTA, CDR2 FQGNSA.

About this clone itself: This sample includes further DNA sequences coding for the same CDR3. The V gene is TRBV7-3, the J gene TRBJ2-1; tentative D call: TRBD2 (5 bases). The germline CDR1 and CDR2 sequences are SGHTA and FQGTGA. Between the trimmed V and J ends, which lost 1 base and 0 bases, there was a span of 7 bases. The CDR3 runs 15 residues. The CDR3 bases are TGTGCCAGCAGCTTAAGTGGGAGCTCCTACAATGAGCAGTTCTTC. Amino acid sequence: CASSLSGSSYNEQFF.

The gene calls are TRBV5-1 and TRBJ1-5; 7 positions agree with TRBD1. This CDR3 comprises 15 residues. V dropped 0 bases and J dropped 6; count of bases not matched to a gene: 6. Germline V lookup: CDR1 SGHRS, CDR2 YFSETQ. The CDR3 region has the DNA TGCGCCAGCAGCTTGGATGCAGGGGGAGGTCAGCCCCAGCATTTT. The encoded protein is CASSLDAGGGQPQHF.

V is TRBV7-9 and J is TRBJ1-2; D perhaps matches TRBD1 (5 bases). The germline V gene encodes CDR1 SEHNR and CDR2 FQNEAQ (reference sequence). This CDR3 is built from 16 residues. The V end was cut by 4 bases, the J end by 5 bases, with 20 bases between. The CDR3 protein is CASSSVGGGRGYGYTF. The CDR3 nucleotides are TGTGCCAGCAGCTCCGTGGGGGGAGGAAGAGGATATGGCTACACCTTC. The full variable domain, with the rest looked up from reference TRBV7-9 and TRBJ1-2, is DTGVSQNPRHKITKRGQNVTFRCDPISEHNRLYWYRQTLGQGPEFLTYFQNEAQLEKSRLLSDRFSAERPKGSFSTLEIQRTEQGDSAMYLCASSSVGGGRGYGYTFGSGTRLTVV.

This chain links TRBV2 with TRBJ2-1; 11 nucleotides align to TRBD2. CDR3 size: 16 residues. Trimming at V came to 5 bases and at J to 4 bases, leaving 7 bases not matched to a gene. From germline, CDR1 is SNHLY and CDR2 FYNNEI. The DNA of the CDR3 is TGTGCCAGCAGTCGACTGACTAGCGGGGCTTACAATGAGCAGTTCTTC. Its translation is CASSRLTSGAYNEQFF.

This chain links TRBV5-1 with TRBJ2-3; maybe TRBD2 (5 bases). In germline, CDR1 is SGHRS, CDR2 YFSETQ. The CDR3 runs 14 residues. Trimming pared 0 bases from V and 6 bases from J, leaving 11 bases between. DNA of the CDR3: TGCGCCAGCAGCTTGGTTCCGGGAATTGATACGCAGTATTTT. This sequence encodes CASSLVPGIDTQYF.